The 17 T cell receptor beta chains below all came from one sample that was sequenced in a study of blood T cell repertoires in COVID-19. Sequenced by immunoSEQ multiplex PCR; TCRdb stores in-frame clones only, minus some. This table has about 240,000 clones, around 83% appearing once. Sequenced material: peripheral blood. All receptors derive from a young woman with acute or convalescent COVID-19.

The chain links TRBV27 to TRBJ1-4, with 11 bases identical to TRBD1. CDR1 MNHEY and CDR2 SMNVEV come from the germline V gene (reference sequence). CDR3 size: 16 residues. The J segment lost 3 bases and the V segment lost 4 bases, leaving 4 bases of the junction unmatched. The CDR3 is CASSWGQGVANEKLFF. The CDR3 DNA sequence: TGTGCCAGCAGTTGGGGACAGGGGGTAGCTAATGAAAAACTGTTTTTT.

Written as DNA, the CDR3 is TGTGCCAGCAGCAGAAACTCCGGTTCAAGAGATACGCAGTATTTT. This translates into CASSRNSGSRDTQYF. The chain has TRBV5-4 and TRBJ2-3; D is uncertain. Germline loops: CDR1 SGHNT, CDR2 YYREEE (reference sequence). V was clipped by 4 bases and J by 5 bases, with 17 bases between them. The CDR3 has 15 amino acids.

This chain joins TRBV27 and TRBJ2-7, with a weak D call TRBD1 (7 bases). The germline gives CDR1 MNHEY, CDR2 SMNVEV (reference sequence). V lost 6 bases and J 0 bases, leaving 12 bases between the germline ends. The CDR3 runs 14 residues. The CDR3 loop reads CASSAGQSSYEQYF. The CDR3 coding sequence is TGTGCCAGCAGCGCGGGACAGAGCTCCTACGAGCAGTACTTC.

This clone appeared a few times. The chain uses TRBV11-3 and TRBJ2-7; no clear D gene. Germline V gene data show CDR1 as SGHNT and CDR2 as YENEEA. The V and J ends lost 5 bases and 3 bases respectively, with 17 bases between them. This CDR3 comprises 15 residues. DNA of the CDR3: TGTGCCAGCAGCCCGAATCCCACATATGTCTACGAGCAGTACTTC. Its translation: CASSPNPTYVYEQYF.

The chain couples TRBV5-1 to TRBJ2-4; 7 bases line up with TRBD1. The CDR3 sequence is 12 residues long. In germline, CDR1 is SGHRS, CDR2 YFSETQ. The V segment lost 2 bases and the J segment 8 bases; nucleotides outside the gene matches: 1. The CDR3 DNA reads TGCGCCAGCAGCTTCGGACAGGACATTCAGTACTTC. It encodes CASSFGQDIQYF.

This clone was seen a few times. The sample has other DNA sequences that encode this CDR3 too. CDR3 DNA sequence: TGTGCCAGCAGCTTACTAGCGGGAGGTTCCACAGATACGCAGTATTTT. This codes for CASSLLAGGSTDTQYF. The chain couples TRBV7-3 to TRBJ2-3, with 11 bases fitting TRBD2. V shed 2 bases, J shed 2 bases, and the junction held 3 bases outside the gene matches. The CDR3 sequence is 16 residues long. Germline V gives CDR1 SGHTA, CDR2 FQGTGA.

V usage is TRBV19 and J usage is TRBJ1-5, with 8 bases aligning to TRBD1. The J segment lost 4 bases and the V segment lost 7 bases, leaving 9 bases of the junction unmatched. CDR1 and CDR2 from the germline V gene are LNHDA and SQIVND (reference sequence). This CDR3 is 15 amino acids long. The CDR3 spells CASTDPGTGNQPQHF. As DNA, the CDR3 is TGTGCCAGTACCGATCCCGGGACAGGAAATCAGCCCCAGCATTTT.

This clone was seen more than once but under ten times. The rearrangement links TRBV12-3 or TRBV12-4 to TRBJ1-2; D perhaps matches TRBD1 (5 bases). The CDR3 covers 13 residues. V was trimmed by 4 bases and J by 7 bases, leaving 13 bases between them. The DNA for the CDR3 is TGTGCCAGCAGTTCAGGGTTCCATAGTGGCTACACCTTC. This encodes CASSSGFHSGYTF.

On this clone: A much larger clonotype is one base distant, so this may be a read error. This chain joins TRBV18 and TRBJ1-1; maybe TRBD1 (5 bases). CDR3 size: 13 residues. V gave up 4 bases and J gave up 0 bases, with 6 bases separating them. Germline values: CDR1 KGHSH, CDR2 LQKENI. The DNA of the CDR3 is TGTGCCAGCTCACAGGGGCTGAACACTGAAGCTTTCTTT. Translating it yields CASSQGLNTEAFF.

The CDR3 protein is CASSPGLAGKSGELFF. The CDR3 DNA follows: TGTGCCAGCAGCCCCGGGCTAGCGGGAAAAAGCGGGGAGCTGTTTTTT. The gene calls are TRBV11-3 and TRBJ2-2; TRBD2 aligns across 9 bases. The CDR3 totals 16 residues. V lost 5 bases, J lost 7 bases, and 11 bases stayed unmatched. Per the germline V gene, CDR1 is SGHNT and CDR2 is YENEEA.

J is TRBJ2-3 and V is TRBV11-2; TRBD2 is a possible D gene (6 bases). Germline assignment: CDR1 SGHAT and CDR2 FQNNGV. V lost 1 base to trimming and J lost 3 bases, with 11 bases between them. The CDR3 loop spans 15 amino acids. In DNA, the CDR3 is TGTGCCAGCAGCTTAGTGGGGACTTCAACAGATACGCAGTATTTT. Encoded protein: CASSLVGTSTDTQYF.

The CDR3 nucleotides read TGTGCCAGCAGTTCCCCAGGCGGGGCGGCCAAAAACATTCAGTACTTC. This sequence encodes CASSSPGGAAKNIQYF. The rearrangement joins TRBV27 to TRBJ2-4; tentatively, D is TRBD2 (6 bases). The CDR3 is made up of 16 amino acids. Germline-derived CDR1 and CDR2 are MNHEY and SMNVEV (reference sequence). V lost 4 bases and J lost 1, with 14 bases in between.

The chain is built from TRBV18 and TRBJ2-7, with 9 bases matching TRBD1. Per germline, CDR1 KGHSH and CDR2 LQKENI. This CDR3 region has 15 residues. With 2 bases clipped from V and 2 bases from J, the junction kept 4 bases outside the gene matches. CDR3 coding DNA: TGTGCCAGCTCACCAGGGACAGGGACAACCTACGAGCAGTACTTC. Translated: CASSPGTGTTYEQYF.

J is TRBJ2-5 and V is TRBV28; 7 bases align to TRBD1. This CDR3 has 16 amino acids. Germline CDR1 reads MDHEN; CDR2 reads SYDVKM. The V gene end was trimmed by 6 bases and the J gene end by 5 bases; junction bases not matched to a gene: 15. CDR3 protein: CASSLQLAVGGETQYF. In DNA, the CDR3 is TGTGCCAGCAGCCTCCAACTTGCCGTAGGGGGCGAGACCCAGTACTTC.

This clone was detected only a few times. The chain couples TRBV7-6 to TRBJ2-2; 8 bases are shared with TRBD1. Unmatched junction bases numbered 2, after V lost 5 bases and J lost 0 bases. The germline V gene has CDR1 SGHVS and CDR2 FNYEAQ. This CDR3 has 15 residues. Written as DNA, the CDR3 is TGTGCCAGCAGCCGGACAGGGACGAACACCGGGGAGCTGTTTTTT. Protein product: CASSRTGTNTGELFF.

This clone appeared a few times. This sequence joins TRBV7-9 and TRBJ2-1; D gene unclear. CDR3 size: 13 residues. In germline, CDR1 is SEHNR, CDR2 FQNEAQ (reference sequence). The V gene lost 7 bases and the J gene lost 6 bases, with 13 bases spanning the gap. The CDR3 DNA reads TGTGCCAGCACCAGTTCGTTAGCCAATGAGCAGTTCTTC. Translating gives CASTSSLANEQFF. The complete variable domain, with remaining parts taken from reference TRBV7-9 and TRBJ2-1, reads DTGVSQNPRHKITKRGQNVTFRCDPISEHNRLYWYRQTLGQGPEFLTYFQNEAQLEKSRLLSDRFSAERPKGSFSTLEIQRTEQGDSAMYLCASTSSLANEQFFGPGTRLTVL.

This clone was counted once. The V and J genes are TRBV6-6 and TRBJ1-5; D perhaps matches TRBD1 (6 bases). Trimming stripped 6 bases from V and 2 bases from J, with 11 bases between. Per germline, CDR1 MNHNY and CDR2 SVGAGI (reference sequence). This CDR3 has 14 amino acids. The CDR3 protein is CASSSNRGNQPQHF. The DNA for the CDR3 is TGTGCCAGCAGCTCAAACAGGGGCAATCAGCCCCAGCATTTT.